This T cell receptor (beta chain) emerged from a study of blood T cells in healthy people across ages (dated by TCRdb to the mid-2010s). With regard to the full study: In model experiments, template switching captured roughly one uniquely barcoded TCR beta cDNA molecule for every two T cells. For two donors (one aged 18 to 29 and one aged 80 or older), the study analyzed two additional independent replicas of 1 million unique cDNA reads from the same blood draw. To track age-related changes in TCR beta repertoire diversity, the study relied on deep sequencing normalized with unique cDNA molecular identifiers. Donors were grouped into four age groups: young (average roughly 16 years), middle-aged (roughly 40), aged (about 59) and long-lived (around 80). To avoid experimental bias, donors of different ages were distributed randomly across sequencing lanes.

The donors were 40 or so Caucasian individuals from Russia, aged 6 to 90 years, who were systemically healthy. Approximately 9.7 milliliters of peripheral blood were drawn from each donor into EDTA-treated Vacutainer tubes. Ficoll-Paque density-gradient centrifugation was used to isolate PBMCs, with at least 6.5 million per sample. Trizol reagent was used to extract total RNA from the PBMCs, yielding at least 5 micrograms per sample. For every donor, flow cytometry on a PBMC aliquot measured the percentage of naive CD45RAhigh/CD27high T cells. Libraries were constructed by 5' RACE. Sequencing instrument: Illumina HiSeq 2500. The second PCR ran for roughly 7 to 11 cycles and used a J-beta primer mix along with a sample-barcoded 5' primer. A template-switch 5' adaptor carrying 12 random nucleotides introduced a unique molecular identifier onto each TCR beta cDNA molecule. At least 3 million CDR3-containing paired-end reads were obtained from each sample. First-strand cDNA synthesis was performed from all RNA using the Mint cDNA synthesis kit, with priming by a TRBC-specific oligonucleotide. After uracil-DNA glycosylase treatment, a first 18-cycle PCR used universal primers M1SS and BC2_uni_R on all cDNA. The original pipeline was this. For normalization, 1 million high-quality reads were randomly selected from each sample, with every read carrying a distinct molecular identifier. Reads with shared molecular identifiers were discarded instead of being binned into consensus sequences. MiTCR, set to a Q25 quality threshold and the strictest error-elimination algorithm, was used for CDR3 identification, clonotype clustering and error correction. A nonparametric unseen species model with Euler transformation was used to estimate lower-bound total TCR beta diversity. The public sequencing data were trimmed at Q25 with fastp and processed into clonotypes with MiXCR by TCRdb, which kept only in-frame beta chains. Under each unique CDR3 protein, matching rows form one entry showing the most common genes and DNA. For this entry, the V and J calls and clone size follow TCRdb and not the study's own pipeline. In all, the sample holds over 550,000 distinct CDR3 sequences, and approximately 30% of those were seen once. The ten largest account for 15% to 19% of the sample.

This clonotype was recorded many times. Its antigen target is currently unknown. No much larger clonotype is one base removed from it; base qualities were not supplied. Here is what the overall study found, with its caveats: A strong correlation was found between observed TCR beta diversity and the percentage of naive T cells measured by flow cytometry. Total diversity estimates from one million sequenced T cells were considered lower bounds and underestimates. Donor CMV infection status was unknown, potentially confounding age-related changes in expanded clonotypes. As age increased, observed TCR beta diversity per million T cells dropped in a roughly linear way, and a significant reduction was already evident by age 40. Conclusive comparison of naive and antigen-experienced compartments was prevented by the profiling of bulk unsorted PBMCs. Compared with the aged group, the long-lived group had more naive CD4+ T cells, fewer expanded clones and increased TCR diversity, suggesting age selection.

Sequenced input: blood. This TCR was recovered from a woman of 80 years or more in good health.

The CDR3 protein is CASSVAAGGVYEQYF. The DNA reads as follows: TGTGCCAGCAGCGTAGCCGCGGGGGGCGTCTACGAGCAGTACTTC. Recombination connected TRBV9 to TRBJ2-7, and TRBD2 aligns with 8 junction nucleotides. The CDR3 sequence holds 15 residues, the cysteine and phenylalanine included. The kept DNA is CDR3 alone, 45 bases in frame from the first base. Unmatched junction bases come to 5, with V trimmed by 0 bases and J by 3 bases. CDR1 SGDLS and CDR2 YYNGEE are derived from the germline V gene.